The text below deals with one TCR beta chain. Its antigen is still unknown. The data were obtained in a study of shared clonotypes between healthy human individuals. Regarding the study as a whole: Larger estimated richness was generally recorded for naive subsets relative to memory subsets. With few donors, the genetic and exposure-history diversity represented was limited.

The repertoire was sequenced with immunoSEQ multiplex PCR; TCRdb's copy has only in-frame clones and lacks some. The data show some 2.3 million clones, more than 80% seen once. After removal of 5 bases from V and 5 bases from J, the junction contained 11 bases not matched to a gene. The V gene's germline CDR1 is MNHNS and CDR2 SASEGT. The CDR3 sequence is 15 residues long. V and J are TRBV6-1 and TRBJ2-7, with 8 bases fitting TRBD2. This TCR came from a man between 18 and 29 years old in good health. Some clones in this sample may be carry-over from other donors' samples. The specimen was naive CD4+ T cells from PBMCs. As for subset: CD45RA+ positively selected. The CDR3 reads CASSTPSGRGNEQYF. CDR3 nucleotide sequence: TGTGCCAGCAGTACCCCGAGCGGGAGAGGAAACGAGCAGTACTTC.